A single sample gave rise to the 25 T cell receptor beta chains below, sequenced in a study of blood T cell repertoires in COVID-19. The repertoire was sequenced with immunoSEQ multiplex PCR; TCRdb's copy has only in-frame clones and lacks some. Among roughly 80,000 clones listed, under 80% were seen once. The sample taken for sequencing was peripheral blood. These receptors were taken from a human donor in a cohort sampled during active COVID-19.

This chain joins TRBV19 and TRBJ1-4, with no clear D. The CDR3 spans 12 residues. V shed 3 bases and J shed 8 bases, with 7 bases lying between them. Germline loops: CDR1 LNHDA, CDR2 SQIVND (reference sequence). The chain's CDR3 is CASSMTGEKLFF. Here the CDR3 DNA reads TGTGCCAGTAGTATGACTGGAGAAAAACTGTTTTTT.

For the CDR3, the DNA is TGCGCCAGCAGCCTGGACGGTCTAAATGAAAAACTGTTTTTT. It yields the protein CASSLDGLNEKLFF. This sequence joins TRBV5-1 and TRBJ1-4, with D unresolved. The CDR3 loop spans 14 amino acids. The germline V gene encodes CDR1 SGHRS and CDR2 YFSETQ. V lost 4 bases and J lost 5, with 12 bases in between.

The chain joins TRBV7-6 to TRBJ1-3, with 11 positions matching TRBD1. The CDR3 covers 15 residues. Germline-derived CDR1 and CDR2 are SGHVS and FNYEAQ. The ends lost 5 bases at V and 3 bases at J; junction bases unmatched: 3. CDR3 nucleotide sequence: TGTGCCAGCAGCCCCGGGACAGGGGGTGGAAACACCATATATTTT. Its protein product is CASSPGTGGGNTIYF.

This clone was observed a single time. J is TRBJ2-1 and V is TRBV7-3, with TRBD2 matching over 10 bases. Trimming took 5 bases from V and 4 from J; bases not matched to a gene: 8. Per the germline V gene, CDR1 is SGHTA and CDR2 is FQGTGA. The CDR3 has 16 amino acids. Here the CDR3 reads CASSTTGLAEYNEQFF. The CDR3 DNA follows: TGTGCCAGCAGCACAACCGGACTAGCGGAGTACAATGAGCAGTTCTTC.

This clone was detected a few times. The gene calls are TRBV3-1 (or the pseudogene TRBV3-2) and TRBJ1-3, with D maybe TRBD1 (6 bases). CDR3 size: 15 residues. CDR1 and CDR2 from the germline V gene are LGHDT and YNNKEL (reference sequence). Trimming left V 4 bases short and J 3 bases short, with 13 bases between. CDR3 coding DNA: TGTGCCAGCAGCCCCTACAGGGCTGGTGGAAACACCATATATTTT. It yields the protein CASSPYRAGGNTIYF.

CDR3 region: CASSSGPGGVTANEQFF. In DNA form, the CDR3 reads TGTGCCAGCAGTTCCGGCCCTGGGGGGGTTACCGCCAATGAGCAGTTCTTC. The chain joins TRBV7-6 to TRBJ2-1; 7 bases are shared with TRBD2. V lost 6 bases, J lost 6 bases, and 17 bases stayed unmatched. In germline, CDR1 is SGHVS, CDR2 FNYEAQ. The CDR3 totals 17 residues.

This clone was detected only a few times. This rearrangement joins TRBV7-3 to TRBJ2-3; unclear D gene. CDR1 is SGHTA, CDR2 FQGTGA, per germline. There are 13 residues in the CDR3. Between the trimmed V and J ends, which lost 4 bases and 4 bases, there was a span of 9 bases. CDR3 protein: CASSSMLSDTQYF. The CDR3 bases are TGTGCCAGCAGCTCTATGTTGTCAGATACGCAGTATTTT.

The chain couples TRBV5-4 to TRBJ1-2, with D possibly being TRBD1 (6 bases). The CDR3 has 14 amino acids. V was shortened by 2 bases and J by 2 bases, with 10 bases between the two germline ends. Per germline, CDR1 SGHNT and CDR2 YYREEE (reference sequence). The CDR3 coding sequence is TGTGCCAGCAGCTTAGGGGGTATAAACTATGGCTACACCTTC. The encoded protein is CASSLGGINYGYTF.

CDR3 DNA: TGTGCCAGCAGTTACAACAGCCATGATGGCTACACCTTC. Protein product: CASSYNSHDGYTF. The V and J genes are TRBV6-6 and TRBJ1-2; D gene unclear. Per germline, CDR1 MNHNY and CDR2 SVGAGI (reference sequence). CDR3 size: 13 residues. Between the trimmed V and J ends, which lost 2 bases and 6 bases, there was a span of 10 bases.

The chain joins TRBV6-5 to TRBJ2-2; 7 nucleotides align to TRBD2. The CDR3 contains 15 residues. Trimming removed 6 bases from V and 3 bases from J; junction bases left unmatched: 7. Germline CDR1 reads MNHEY; CDR2 reads SVGAGI. CDR3 bases: TGTGCCAGCAGACAAACTAGCGCCTACACCGGGGAGCTGTTTTTT. Protein: CASRQTSAYTGELFF.

J is TRBJ2-5 and V is TRBV11-2; 13 nucleotides align to TRBD2. Germline trimming cut 1 base from V and 4 bases from J; bases unmatched to any gene: 6. In germline, CDR1 is SGHAT, CDR2 FQNNGV. CDR3 size: 17 residues. The CDR3 DNA sequence: TGTGCCAGCAGCTTAGCTGGACTAGCGGGGGTTAGAGAGACCCAGTACTTC. The encoded protein is CASSLAGLAGVRETQYF.

V and J are TRBV29-1 and TRBJ1-2; D not resolved. Germline loops: CDR1 SQVTM, CDR2 ANQGSEA. Trimming shortened V by 8 bases and J by 0 bases, and 7 bases separated the two germline ends. The CDR3 is 11 residues long. This chain's CDR3 is CSSGTNYGYTF. The CDR3 DNA follows: TGCAGCTCCGGGACTAACTATGGCTACACCTTC.

This chain links TRBV27 with TRBJ1-5; possibly TRBD1 for D (5 bases). The V and J ends lost 6 bases and 2 bases respectively, with 20 bases between them. The CDR3 totals 17 residues. Germline loops: CDR1 MNHEY, CDR2 SMNVEV (reference sequence). CDR3 amino acids: CASSPAPGWKGNQPQHF. The CDR3 DNA follows: TGTGCCAGCAGCCCGGCCCCAGGGTGGAAAGGCAATCAGCCCCAGCATTTT.

V is TRBV9 and J is TRBJ2-1; TRBD2 agrees at 9 bases. V lost 4 bases, J lost 4 bases, and 6 bases stayed unmatched. The CDR3 consists of 15 residues. The germline V gene encodes CDR1 SGDLS and CDR2 YYNGEE. The CDR3: CASSPLLAGYNEQFF. CDR3 coding DNA: TGTGCCAGCAGCCCTCTCCTAGCGGGGTACAATGAGCAGTTCTTC.

The chain employs TRBV29-1 and TRBJ2-1; TRBD1 agrees at 9 bases. The CDR3 is made up of 13 amino acids. Germline loops: CDR1 SQVTM, CDR2 ANQGSEA. Trimming took 2 bases from V and 6 from J; bases not matched to a gene: 2. The CDR3 loop reads CSVEPGQGNEQFF. CDR3 bases: TGCAGCGTTGAACCGGGACAGGGCAATGAGCAGTTCTTC.

This clone was detected a few times. This chain uses TRBV7-2 with TRBJ2-5, with 7 positions matching TRBD1. Looked up from germline, CDR1 is SGHTA and CDR2 is FQGNSA. This CDR3 region has 15 residues. Germline trimming cut 5 bases from V and 4 bases from J; bases unmatched to any gene: 10. Here the CDR3 DNA reads TGTGCCAGCAGCCACCCCCGGACAGGTGGAGAGACCCAGTACTTC. It yields the protein CASSHPRTGGETQYF.

The chain carries TRBV21-1 and TRBJ2-1; the table's D call TRBD2 went unverified against the DNA. TRBV21-1 has pseudogene status. The CDR3 sequence is 14 residues long. CDR3 residues: CASSKGSLRNEQFF. The CDR3 bases are TGTGCCAGCAGCAAAGGCTCTCTTCGGAATGAGCAGTTCTTC.

The V gene is TRBV6-5, the J gene TRBJ1-6; D possibly corresponds to TRBD1 (5 bases). The germline CDR1 and CDR2 sequences are MNHEY and SVGAGI. This CDR3 is built from 12 residues. V was clipped by 6 bases and J by 9 bases, with 9 bases between them. CDR3 protein: CASRRTRSPLHF. Here the CDR3 DNA reads TGTGCCAGCAGAAGGACACGTTCACCCCTCCACTTT.

V and J are TRBV19 and TRBJ1-2; D remains unclear. CDR3 length equals 15 residues. Germline V CDR1 and CDR2: LNHDA, SQIVND (reference sequence). Trimming took 4 bases from V and 2 from J, leaving 14 bases between them. In DNA form, the CDR3 reads TGTGCCAGTAGTACCCGGTATGGCGGAAACTATGGCTACACCTTC. Translation gives CASSTRYGGNYGYTF.

The V gene is TRBV10-3, the J gene TRBJ2-3; D gene ambiguous. The length of the CDR3 is 15 residues. Trimming took 5 bases from V and 0 from J, leaving 12 bases between them. Germline V gene sequence: CDR1 ENHRY, CDR2 SYGVKD. This CDR3 reads CAISRTYTSTDTQYF. In nucleotides, the CDR3 is TGTGCCATCAGTCGTACATACACCAGCACAGATACGCAGTATTTT.

The genes are TRBV24-1 and TRBJ1-5; D is unclear. This CDR3 has 10 amino acids. V lost 9 bases, J lost 13 bases, and 12 bases lay in between. CDR1 KGHDR and CDR2 SFDVKD come from the germline V gene. CDR3 in DNA: TGTGCCACCGTGCGGAGCCTACAGCATTTT. Residues: CATVRSLQHF.

This clone was observed a few times. This chain joins TRBV7-6 and TRBJ2-3; 16 bases fit TRBD2. Germline CDR1 is SGHVS and CDR2 is FNYEAQ. V lost 5 bases to trimming and J lost 4 bases; unmatched junction nucleotides: 9. The CDR3 is 18 amino acids. In nucleotides, the CDR3 is TGTGCCAGCAGCCCGGGACTAGCGGGAGGGCCAGGCGCAGATACGCAGTATTTT. The encoded protein is CASSPGLAGGPGADTQYF.

CDR3 region: CASSRSTDSYEQYV. Here the CDR3 DNA reads TGCGCCAGCAGCCGCAGCACAGACTCCTACGAGCAGTACGTC. V is TRBV5-1 and J is TRBJ2-7, with D unclear. V gave up 4 bases and J gave up 0 bases, with 11 bases separating them. This CDR3 comprises 14 residues. CDR1 SGHRS and CDR2 YFSETQ come from the germline V gene.

This clone appeared a few times. The chain uses TRBV11-3 and TRBJ2-7, with a weak D call TRBD1 (6 bases). Trimming cost V 5 bases and J 7 bases, with 15 bases left between them. This CDR3 has 13 residues. CDR1 and CDR2 (germline): SGHNT, YENEEA. The CDR3 DNA reads as TGTGCCAGCAGCCCACGGGACAATAGTGAGCAGTACTTC. This gives the protein CASSPRDNSEQYF.

The chain is built from TRBV29-1 and TRBJ1-2; 7 bases line up with TRBD1. This CDR3 has 12 amino acids. Germline loops: CDR1 SQVTM, CDR2 ANQGSEA. The ends lost 6 bases at V and 3 bases at J; junction bases unmatched: 4. The CDR3 spells CSVTGEDYGYTF. CDR3 sequence (DNA): TGCAGCGTAACAGGGGAAGACTATGGCTACACCTTC. Based on the CDR3 plus reference TRBV29-1 and TRBJ1-2, the full variable domain is SAVISQKPSRDICQRGTSLTIQCQVDSQVTMMFWYRQQPGQSLTLIATANQGSEATYESGFVIDKFPISRPNLTFSTLTVSNMSPEDSSIYLCSVTGEDYGYTFGSGTRLTVV.